This T cell receptor (beta chain) stems from a study of blood T cells in healthy people across ages. General study points: TCR beta diversity was tightly associated with the proportion of naive T cells. In the absence of known donor CMV status, changes in expanded clonotypes were possibly confounded.

Donors were systemically healthy Caucasian individuals from Russia aged roughly 6 to 100 years. Samples each had at least 5.5 micrograms of total RNA extracted. A second roughly 6 to 12 cycle PCR used barcoded and J-beta primers. One entry per CDR3 protein, called by TCRdb with MiXCR from the 5' RACE reads. The sample includes about 1.4 million distinct CDR3 sequences, 59% of them seen just once. This clonotype has more than one count but fewer than ten. As yet, its antigen is unknown. Sequenced sample: blood. The sequence was collected from a man younger than 35 in good health.

The CDR3 nucleotides are TGCAGTGCCGAATTAACCTCCGGGACTCACTTAGGGTACGAGCAGTACTTC. Amino acid sequence: CSAELTSGTHLGYEQYF. The J gene is TRBJ2-5, the V gene TRBV20-1, with D possibly TRBD2 on 6 matching bases. The assigned J gene may be wrong: the sequence end matches TRBJ2-7 better. Germline V gene sequence: CDR1 DFQATT, CDR2 SNEGSKA (reference sequence). This CDR3 has 17 amino acids.